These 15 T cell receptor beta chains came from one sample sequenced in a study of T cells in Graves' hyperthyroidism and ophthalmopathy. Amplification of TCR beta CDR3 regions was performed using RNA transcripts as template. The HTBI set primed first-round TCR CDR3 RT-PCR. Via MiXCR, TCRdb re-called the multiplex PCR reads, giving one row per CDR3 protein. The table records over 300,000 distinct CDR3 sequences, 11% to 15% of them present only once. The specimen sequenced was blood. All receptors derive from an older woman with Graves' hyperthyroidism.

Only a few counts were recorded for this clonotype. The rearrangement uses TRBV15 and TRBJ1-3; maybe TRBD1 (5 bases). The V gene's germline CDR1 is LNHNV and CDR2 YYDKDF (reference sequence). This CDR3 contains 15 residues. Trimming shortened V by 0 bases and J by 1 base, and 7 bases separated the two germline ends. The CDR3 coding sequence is TGTGCCACCAGCAGAGACGGGGGATCTGGAAACACCATATATTTT. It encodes CATSRDGGSGNTIYF.

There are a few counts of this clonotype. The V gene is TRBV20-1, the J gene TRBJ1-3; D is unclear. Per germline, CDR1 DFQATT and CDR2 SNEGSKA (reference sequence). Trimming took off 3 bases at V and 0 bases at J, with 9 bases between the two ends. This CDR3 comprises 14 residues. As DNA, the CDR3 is TGCAGTGCTAGCTTCGACAACTCTGGAAACACCATATATTTT. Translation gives CSASFDNSGNTIYF.

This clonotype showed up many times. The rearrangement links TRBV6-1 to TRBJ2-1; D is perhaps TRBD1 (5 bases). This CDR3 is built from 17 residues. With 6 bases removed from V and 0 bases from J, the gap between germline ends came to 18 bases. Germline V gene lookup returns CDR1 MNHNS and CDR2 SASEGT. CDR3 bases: TGTGCCAGCAGCGCCCTAGGGGCGTTAAGCTCCTACAATGAGCAGTTCTTC. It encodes CASSALGALSSYNEQFF.

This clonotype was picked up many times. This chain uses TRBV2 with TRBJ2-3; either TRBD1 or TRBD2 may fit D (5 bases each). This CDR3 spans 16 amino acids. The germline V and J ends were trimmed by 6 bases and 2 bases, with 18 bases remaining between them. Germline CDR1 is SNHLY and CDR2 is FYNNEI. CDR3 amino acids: CASSGPRDGDTDTQYF. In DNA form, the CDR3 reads TGTGCCAGCAGCGGCCCCCGGGACGGGGACACAGATACGCAGTATTTT.

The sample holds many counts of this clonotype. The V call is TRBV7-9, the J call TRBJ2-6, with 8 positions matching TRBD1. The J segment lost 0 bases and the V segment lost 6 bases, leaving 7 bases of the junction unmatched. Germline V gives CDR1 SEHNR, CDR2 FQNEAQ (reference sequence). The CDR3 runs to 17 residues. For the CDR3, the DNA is TGTGCCAGCAGTACCGGGACAGGAATCTCTGGGGCCAACGTCCTGACTTTC. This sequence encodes CASSTGTGISGANVLTF.

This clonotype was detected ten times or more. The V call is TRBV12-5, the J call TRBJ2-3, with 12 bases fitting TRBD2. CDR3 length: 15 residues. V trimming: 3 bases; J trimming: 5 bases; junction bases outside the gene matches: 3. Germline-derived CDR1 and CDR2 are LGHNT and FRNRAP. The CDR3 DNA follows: TGTGCTAGTGGTTTTCCGGGACTAGCGGGAGATACGCAGTATTTT. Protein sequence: CASGFPGLAGDTQYF.

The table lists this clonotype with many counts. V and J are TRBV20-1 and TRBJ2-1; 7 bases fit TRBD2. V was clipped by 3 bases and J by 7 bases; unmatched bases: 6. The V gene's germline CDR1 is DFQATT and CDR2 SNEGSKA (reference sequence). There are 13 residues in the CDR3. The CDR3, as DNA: TGCAGTGCTAGCGGACTAGAGGGTAATGAGCAGTTCTTC. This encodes CSASGLEGNEQFF.

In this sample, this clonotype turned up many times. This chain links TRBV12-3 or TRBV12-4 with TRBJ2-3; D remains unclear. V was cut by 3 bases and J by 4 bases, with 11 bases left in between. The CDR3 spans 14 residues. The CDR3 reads CASSFAGAPDTQYF. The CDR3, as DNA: TGTGCCAGCAGTTTTGCAGGAGCCCCAGATACGCAGTATTTT.

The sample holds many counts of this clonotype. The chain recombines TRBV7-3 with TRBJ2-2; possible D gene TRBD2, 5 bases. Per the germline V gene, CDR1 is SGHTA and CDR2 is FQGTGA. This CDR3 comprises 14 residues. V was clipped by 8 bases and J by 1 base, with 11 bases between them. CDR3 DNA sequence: TGTGCCAGCGAGAGGGCAAAGAACACCGGGGAGCTGTTTTTT. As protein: CASERAKNTGELFF.

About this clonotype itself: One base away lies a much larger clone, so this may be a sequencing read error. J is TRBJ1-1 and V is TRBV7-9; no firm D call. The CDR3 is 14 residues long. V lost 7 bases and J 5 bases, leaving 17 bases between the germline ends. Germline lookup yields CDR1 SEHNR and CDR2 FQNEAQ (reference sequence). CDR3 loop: CASTYGMRWTEAFF. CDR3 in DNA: TGTGCCAGCACCTATGGGATGAGGTGGACTGAAGCTTTCTTT.

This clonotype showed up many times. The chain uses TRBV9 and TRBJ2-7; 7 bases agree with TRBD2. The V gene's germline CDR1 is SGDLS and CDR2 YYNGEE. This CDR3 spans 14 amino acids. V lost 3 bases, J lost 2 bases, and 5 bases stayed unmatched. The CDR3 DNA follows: TGTGCCAGCAGCGCCTCGGGAGGCCCCTACGAGCAGTACTTC. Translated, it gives CASSASGGPYEQYF. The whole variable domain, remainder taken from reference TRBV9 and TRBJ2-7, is DSGVTQTPKHLITATGQRVTLRCSPRSGDLSVYWYQQSLDQGLQFLIQYYNGEERAKGNILERFSAQQFPDLHSELNLSSLELGDSALYFCASSASGGPYEQYFGPGTRLTVT.

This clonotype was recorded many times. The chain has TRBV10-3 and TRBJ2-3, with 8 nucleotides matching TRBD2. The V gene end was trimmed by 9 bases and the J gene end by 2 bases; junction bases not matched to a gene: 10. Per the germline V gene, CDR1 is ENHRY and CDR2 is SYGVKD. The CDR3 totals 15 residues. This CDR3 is CAISSGMGNTDTQYF. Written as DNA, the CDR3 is TGTGCCATAAGTAGCGGGATGGGGAACACAGATACGCAGTATTTT.

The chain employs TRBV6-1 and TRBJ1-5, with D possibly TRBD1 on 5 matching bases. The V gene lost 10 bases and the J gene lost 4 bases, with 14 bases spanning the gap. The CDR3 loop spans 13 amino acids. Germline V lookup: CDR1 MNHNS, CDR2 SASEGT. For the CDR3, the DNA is TGTGCCACCTCGGGGGTAGAAAATCAGCCCCAGCATTTT. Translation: CATSGVENQPQHF.

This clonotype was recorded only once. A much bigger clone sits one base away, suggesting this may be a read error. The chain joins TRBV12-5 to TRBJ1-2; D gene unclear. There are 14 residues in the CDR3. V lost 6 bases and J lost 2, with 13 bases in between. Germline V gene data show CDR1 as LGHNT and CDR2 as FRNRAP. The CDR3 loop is CASGTDWANYGYTF. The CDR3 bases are TGTGCTAGTGGCACGGACTGGGCAAACTATGGCTACACCTTC.

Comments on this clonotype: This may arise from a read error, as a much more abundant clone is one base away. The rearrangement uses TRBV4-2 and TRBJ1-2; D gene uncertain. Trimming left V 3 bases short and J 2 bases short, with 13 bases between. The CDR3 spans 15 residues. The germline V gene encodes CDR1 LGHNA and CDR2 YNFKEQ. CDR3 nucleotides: TGTGCCAGCAGCCAGCTTCGACGGCGGAACTATGGCTACACCTTC. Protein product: CASSQLRRRNYGYTF.